These 20 T cell receptor beta chains were all obtained from the same sample, sequenced in a study of blood T cells in healthy people across ages. Sample-barcoded 5' priming and a J-beta primer mix drove a second PCR of 7 to 11 cycles. TCRdb reprocessed the 5' RACE reads via MiXCR and lists one record per CDR3 protein. Found here are approximately 1,100,000 distinct CDR3 sequences, more than 35% of them singletons; the top ten hold under 20%. Sequenced input: blood. The source is a woman between 55 and 75 years old in good health.

The rearrangement uses TRBV10-3 and TRBJ2-1, with D unresolved. The V and J ends lost 6 bases and 9 bases respectively, with 12 bases between them. Per germline, CDR1 ENHRY and CDR2 SYGVKD. CDR3 size: 12 residues. The CDR3 protein is CAISPPSVEQFF. The CDR3 DNA reads TGTGCCATCAGCCCCCCGTCTGTTGAGCAGTTCTTC.

This chain links TRBV9 with TRBJ2-5, with D perhaps matching TRBD1 or TRBD2 (7 bases each). The DNA end favors TRBJ2-7, so the J call may be wrong. Germline lookup yields CDR1 SGDLS and CDR2 YYNGEE. The CDR3 runs to 16 residues. CDR3 DNA sequence: TGTGCCAGCAGCGTAGGGAACAGGGGAGGGGGTACCGAGCAGTACTTC. Its translation: CASSVGNRGGGTEQYF.

This clonotype showed up just once. J is TRBJ2-1 and V is TRBV18; no definite D call. Germline CDR1 and CDR2: KGHSH and LQKENI. CDR3 length: 14 residues. Between the trimmed V and J ends, which lost 4 bases and 6 bases, there was a span of 13 bases. This chain's CDR3 is CASSRSRWSNEQFF. As DNA, the CDR3 is TGTGCCAGCTCACGATCAAGATGGTCCAATGAGCAGTTCTTC.

The chain couples TRBV5-1 to TRBJ2-1; D may correspond to TRBD1 or TRBD2 (5 bases each). CDR1 SGHRS and CDR2 YFSETQ come from the germline V gene. The V end was cut by 5 bases, the J end by 5 bases, with 17 bases between. This CDR3 has 15 amino acids. The CDR3: CASSMIVGDHNEQFF. In DNA, the CDR3 is TGCGCCAGCAGTATGATAGTGGGGGACCACAATGAGCAGTTCTTC.

The rearrangement links TRBV5-1 to TRBJ2-5, with TRBD2 identical over 8 bases. Germline CDR1 is SGHRS and CDR2 is YFSETQ. V dropped 0 bases and J dropped 2; count of bases not matched to a gene: 9. CDR3 size: 17 residues. In DNA, the CDR3 is TGCGCCAGCAGCTTGGAGTCGATAGCGGGACCGCAAGAGACCCAGTACTTC. Its protein is CASSLESIAGPQETQYF.

This clonotype turned up a few times. V and J are TRBV28 and TRBJ2-1; 12 nucleotides match TRBD2. CDR3 size: 16 residues. Germline V gene data show CDR1 as MDHEN and CDR2 as SYDVKM. The V segment lost 4 bases and the J segment 4 bases; nucleotides outside the gene matches: 5. CDR3 DNA sequence: TGTGCCAGCAGTTCACCGACTAGCGGGAGTTACAATGAGCAGTTCTTC. It encodes CASSSPTSGSYNEQFF.

The J gene is TRBJ2-7, the V gene TRBV20-1; TRBD2 aligns across 10 bases. The germline V gene encodes CDR1 DFQATT and CDR2 SNEGSKA (reference sequence). Losses at the gene ends were 0 bases for V and 2 bases for J; bases not matched to a gene: 4. This CDR3 comprises 15 residues. CDR3 residues: CSARDLAGVPYEQYF. The CDR3 nucleotides are TGCAGTGCTAGAGATCTAGCGGGAGTACCCTACGAGCAGTACTTC.

The chain combines TRBV15 with TRBJ1-5; D might be TRBD1 (6 bases). Germline V gives CDR1 LNHNV, CDR2 YYDKDF (reference sequence). The CDR3 is 14 amino acids. Trimming pared 1 base from V and 2 bases from J, leaving 6 bases between. CDR3 sequence (DNA): TGTGCCACCAGCAGAGGACAGGGCAATCAGCCCCAGCATTTT. As protein: CATSRGQGNQPQHF.

This clonotype is a singleton in its sample. Here the CDR3 DNA reads TGTGCCAGCAGCCCCAACAAGGAGCAGTACTTC. Its translation: CASSPNKEQYF. V usage is TRBV7-9 and J usage is TRBJ2-7; D gene ambiguous. The CDR3 loop spans 11 amino acids. With 5 bases removed from V and 7 bases from J, the gap between germline ends came to 9 bases. Germline CDR1 reads SEHNR; CDR2 reads FQNEAQ (reference sequence).

This clonotype was detected many times. The rearrangement uses TRBV28 and TRBJ2-1; D might be TRBD2 (5 bases). Per the germline V gene, CDR1 is MDHEN and CDR2 is SYDVKM. Trimming left V 5 bases short and J 7 bases short, with 15 bases between. The CDR3 runs 14 residues. CDR3: CASSVVAEGNEQFF. The CDR3 region has the DNA TGTGCCAGCAGTGTCGTAGCAGAGGGAAATGAGCAGTTCTTC.

The rearrangement links TRBV29-1 to TRBJ1-6; TRBD1 might be the D (5 bases). The CDR3 totals 13 residues. Germline V gene lookup returns CDR1 SQVTM and CDR2 ANQGSEA. Trimming pared 6 bases from V and 7 bases from J, leaving 13 bases between. Here the CDR3 DNA reads TGCAGCGTCCGACAGTCTGGAAATTCACCCCTCCACTTT. This sequence encodes CSVRQSGNSPLHF.

The genes are TRBV5-1 and TRBJ2-4, with 10 bases lining up with TRBD2. The CDR3 is 17 residues long. V was pared by 4 bases and J by 5 bases, with 12 bases of the junction left unmatched. In germline, CDR1 is SGHRS, CDR2 YFSETQ. This CDR3 reads CASSPQAGGPPQNIQYF. CDR3 bases: TGCGCCAGCAGCCCTCAAGCGGGAGGGCCCCCCCAAAACATTCAGTACTTC.

This chain's CDR3 is CASSLRWGGNEQFF. The CDR3 DNA reads as TGTGCCAGCAGCTTAAGGTGGGGGGGGAATGAGCAGTTCTTC. The rearrangement joins TRBV7-2 to TRBJ2-1; TRBD2 matches 7 bases. V shed 2 bases, J shed 7 bases, and the junction held 5 bases outside the gene matches. Germline loops: CDR1 SGHTA, CDR2 FQGNSA. This CDR3 contains 14 residues.

CDR3 protein: CASSQPGPSTDTQYF. The CDR3 DNA reads TGCGCCAGCAGCCAGCCCGGACCGAGCACAGATACGCAGTATTTT. The V and J genes are TRBV4-1 and TRBJ2-3; the D is unclear. The CDR3 spans 15 residues. V was pared by 3 bases and J by 0 bases, with 10 bases between. Per germline, CDR1 MGHRA and CDR2 YSYEKL.

The chain joins TRBV4-1 to TRBJ2-7, with D tentatively TRBD2 (6 bases). Trimming cost V 5 bases and J 2 bases, with 16 bases left between them. CDR1 and CDR2 (germline): MGHRA, YSYEKL. This CDR3 spans 15 amino acids. CDR3 region: CASSGGIVAAYEQYF. The CDR3 DNA sequence: TGCGCCAGCAGCGGAGGGATAGTGGCCGCCTACGAGCAGTACTTC.

The chain is built from TRBV20-1 and TRBJ2-7, with 9 nucleotides matching TRBD2. The CDR3 has 14 amino acids. V was clipped by 2 bases and J by 4 bases; unmatched bases: 6. Germline assignment: CDR1 DFQATT and CDR2 SNEGSKA (reference sequence). The CDR3: CSARFGGRVYEQYF. As DNA, the CDR3 is TGCAGTGCTAGATTCGGCGGGAGGGTATACGAGCAGTACTTC.

This chain links TRBV12-3 or TRBV12-4 with TRBJ2-7; the match to TRBD1 covers 7 bases. Judging by the DNA end, TRBJ2-5 fits better; the J call may be wrong. The CDR3 has 13 amino acids. The DNA for the CDR3 is TGTGCCAGCAGTATGGACAGGTTGGAGACCCAGTACTTC. Encoded protein: CASSMDRLETQYF.

This clonotype has just a few counts. V is TRBV5-1 and J is TRBJ2-1; D is unclear. The CDR3 is 15 amino acids. Germline-derived CDR1 and CDR2 are SGHRS and YFSETQ. The V and J ends lost 5 bases and 2 bases respectively, with 14 bases between them. CDR3 sequence reads: CASSPEVLAYNEQFF. In DNA form, the CDR3 reads TGCGCCAGCAGTCCCGAGGTTCTGGCCTACAATGAGCAGTTCTTC.

In this sample, this clonotype turned up a few times. The chain carries TRBV3-1 and TRBJ2-3; D unresolved. Trimming removed 4 bases at V and 3 bases at J, with 11 bases between. CDR3 size: 14 residues. The germline V gene encodes CDR1 LGHDT and CDR2 YNNKEL (reference sequence). The CDR3: CASSPGPPTDTQYF. For the CDR3, the DNA is TGTGCCAGCAGCCCCGGACCACCAACAGATACGCAGTATTTT.

V usage is TRBV3-1 and J usage is TRBJ2-1; 7 nucleotides line up with TRBD2. Germline loops: CDR1 LGHDT, CDR2 YNNKEL (reference sequence). The CDR3 loop spans 16 amino acids. The V and J ends lost 1 base and 7 bases, in that order; junction bases with no gene match: 10. CDR3 sequence reads: CASSQAFQLAKNEQFF. The CDR3 DNA is TGTGCCAGCAGCCAAGCGTTCCAACTAGCGAAAAATGAGCAGTTCTTC.